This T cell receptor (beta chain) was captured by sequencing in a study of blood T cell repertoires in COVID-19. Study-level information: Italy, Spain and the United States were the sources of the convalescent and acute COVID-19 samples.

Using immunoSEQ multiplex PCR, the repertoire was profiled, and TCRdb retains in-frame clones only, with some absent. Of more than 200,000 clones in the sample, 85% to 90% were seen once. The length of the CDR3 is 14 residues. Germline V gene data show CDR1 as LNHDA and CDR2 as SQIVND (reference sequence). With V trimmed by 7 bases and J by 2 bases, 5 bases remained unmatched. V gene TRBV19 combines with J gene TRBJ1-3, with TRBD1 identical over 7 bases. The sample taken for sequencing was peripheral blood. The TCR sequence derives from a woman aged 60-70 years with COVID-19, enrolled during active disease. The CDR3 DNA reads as TGTGCCAGTACCACAGGGGCGGCTGGAAACACCATATATTTT. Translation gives CASTTGAAGNTIYF.